This T cell receptor (beta chain) emerged from a study of OX40 agonist ivuxolimab in advanced cancers. Study information: Patient treatment consisted of intravenous ivuxolimab administration every 2 weeks at 0.01 to 10 mg/kg. Mean age around 60 years, range about 20 to 90; 82.7% male. Of the participants, approximately 40% had some prior anti-PD-1, anti-PD-L1 or anti-CTLA-4 therapy, which was allowed.

The repertoire was sequenced with immunoSEQ multiplex PCR; TCRdb's copy has only in-frame clones and lacks some. The sample lists approximately 7,000 clones, about four fifths occurring once. This material consisted of CD4+ or CD8+ T cells sorted from blood, taken in a trial of the OX40 agonist ivuxolimab. This sequence was found in an adult with an advanced solid tumor such as melanoma, head and neck, liver or kidney cancer.

CDR3 coding DNA: TGTGCCAGCGCTGCCTACAGAACCCTCACAGATACGCAGTATTTT. Translating it yields CASAAYRTLTDTQYF. The rearrangement links TRBV6-5 to TRBJ2-3; D gene unclear. V lost 8 bases, J lost 2 bases, and 17 bases lay in between. Germline CDR1 MNHEY, CDR2 SVGAGI. This CDR3 region has 15 residues.